Following are 3 T cell receptor beta chains from one sample sequenced in a study of blood T cell repertoires in COVID-19. Sequencing used immunoSEQ multiplex PCR; TCRdb keeps in-frame clones, though not all of them. The repertoire consists of 300,000 to 350,000 clones, with about nine tenths occurring once and the leading ten covering 7.3%. Material for sequencing was peripheral blood. The receptor set was obtained from a woman aged 65 to 85 with COVID-19, enrolled during active disease.

The rearrangement joins TRBV30 to TRBJ1-2, with D maybe TRBD1 (6 bases). V gave up 1 base and J gave up 4 bases, with 16 bases separating them. This CDR3 region has 15 residues. In germline, CDR1 is GTSNPN, CDR2 SVGIG (reference sequence). The CDR3, as DNA: TGTGCCTGGAGTGAGGGGCAGGGGCGGACCTATGGCTACACCTTC. This gives the protein CAWSEGQGRTYGYTF.

The sample holds one count of this clone. The chain links TRBV28 to TRBJ1-2, with no clear D. Looked up from germline, CDR1 is MDHEN and CDR2 is SYDVKM. The V end lost 4 bases, the J end lost 0 bases, and 3 bases lay between the germline ends. The CDR3 has 12 amino acids. CDR3 sequence (DNA): TGTGCCAGCAGTTCCTCTAACTATGGCTACACCTTC. It encodes CASSSSNYGYTF.

CDR3 residues: CASSLTGDNSPLHF. CDR3 nucleotide sequence: TGTGCCAGCTCACTGACAGGGGATAATTCACCCCTCCACTTT. V gene TRBV18 combines with J gene TRBJ1-6; 8 positions agree with TRBD1. J gave up 5 bases and V 4 bases, and 1 base lay outside the gene matches. Germline V lookup: CDR1 KGHSH, CDR2 LQKENI. The CDR3 covers 14 residues. The full variable domain, in which reference TRBV18 and TRBJ1-6 provide the parts outside the CDR3, is NAGVMQNPRHLVRRRGQEARLRCSPMKGHSHVYWYRQLPEEGLKFMVYLQKENIIDESGMPKERFSAEFPKEGPSILRIQQVVRGDSAAYFCASSLTGDNSPLHFGNGTRLTVT.